This note documents a single T cell receptor (beta chain) sequence. The sample comes from a study of blood T cell repertoires in COVID-19. Study as a whole: Samples taken during acute and convalescent COVID-19 were collected in the United States, Italy and Spain.

CDR1 and CDR2 from the germline V gene are MNHEY and SMNVEV (reference sequence). This CDR3 comprises 16 residues. The V gene lost 4 bases and the J gene lost 0 bases, with 12 bases spanning the gap. Libraries were prepared by immunoSEQ multiplex PCR; TCRdb keeps only in-frame clonotypes and omits some of them. The sample yields about 330,000 clones, roughly 82% seen once. This sequence was found in a woman between 50 and 59 years old with acute or convalescent COVID-19. The chain couples TRBV27 to TRBJ1-4, with D uncertain. The specimen was peripheral blood. In DNA form, the CDR3 reads TGTGCCAGCAGTTCTGGGCTACATTCAACTAATGAAAAACTGTTTTTT. Its protein product is CASSSGLHSTNEKLFF.